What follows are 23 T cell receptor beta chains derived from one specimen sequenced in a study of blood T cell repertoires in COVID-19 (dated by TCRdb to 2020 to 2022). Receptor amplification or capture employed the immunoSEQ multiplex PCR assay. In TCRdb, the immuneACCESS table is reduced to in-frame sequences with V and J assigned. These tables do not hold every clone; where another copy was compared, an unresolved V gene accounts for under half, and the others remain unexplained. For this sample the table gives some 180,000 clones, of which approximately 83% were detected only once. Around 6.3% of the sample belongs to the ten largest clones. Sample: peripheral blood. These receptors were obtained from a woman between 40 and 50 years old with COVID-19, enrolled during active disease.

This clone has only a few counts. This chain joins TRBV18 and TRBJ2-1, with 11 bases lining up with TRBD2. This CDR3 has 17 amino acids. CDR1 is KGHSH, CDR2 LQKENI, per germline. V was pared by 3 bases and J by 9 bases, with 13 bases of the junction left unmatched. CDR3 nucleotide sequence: TGTGCCAGCTCACCGCAAACTTTAGCGGGGGGGCGGACTGAGCAGTTCTTC. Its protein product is CASSPQTLAGGRTEQFF.

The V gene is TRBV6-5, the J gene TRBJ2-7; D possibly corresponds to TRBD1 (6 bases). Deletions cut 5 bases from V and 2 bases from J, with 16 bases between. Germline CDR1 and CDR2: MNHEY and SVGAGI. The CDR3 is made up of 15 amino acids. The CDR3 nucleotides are TGTGCCAGCAGTACCGAAGGGGACATAACCTACGAGCAGTACTTC. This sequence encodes CASSTEGDITYEQYF.

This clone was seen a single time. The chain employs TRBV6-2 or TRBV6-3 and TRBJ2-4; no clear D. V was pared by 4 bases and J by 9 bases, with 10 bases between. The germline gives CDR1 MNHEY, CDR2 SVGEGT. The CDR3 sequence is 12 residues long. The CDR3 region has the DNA TGTGCCAGCAGTTTTGGGCCAACCATTCAGTACTTC. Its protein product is CASSFGPTIQYF.

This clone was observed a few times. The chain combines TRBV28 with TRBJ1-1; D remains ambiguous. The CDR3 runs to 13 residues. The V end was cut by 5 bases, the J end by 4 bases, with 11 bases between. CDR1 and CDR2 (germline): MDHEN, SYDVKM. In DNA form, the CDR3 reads TGTGCCAGCAGTGAGGGCTTGTTCACTGAAGCTTTCTTT. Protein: CASSEGLFTEAFF.

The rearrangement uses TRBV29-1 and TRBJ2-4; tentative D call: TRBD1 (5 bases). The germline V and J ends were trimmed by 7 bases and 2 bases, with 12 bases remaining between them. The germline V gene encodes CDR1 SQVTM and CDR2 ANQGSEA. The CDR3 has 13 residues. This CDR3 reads CSAVQVSKNIQYF. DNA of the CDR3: TGCAGCGCAGTACAGGTATCCAAAAACATTCAGTACTTC.

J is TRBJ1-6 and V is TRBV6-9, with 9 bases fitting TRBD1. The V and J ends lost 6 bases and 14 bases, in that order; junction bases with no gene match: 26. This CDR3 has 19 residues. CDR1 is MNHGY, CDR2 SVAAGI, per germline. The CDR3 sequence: CASSDALTSTGGAFATLHF. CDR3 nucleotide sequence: TGTGCCAGCAGCGACGCCCTAACCTCCACAGGGGGCGCATTCGCCACCCTCCACTTT.

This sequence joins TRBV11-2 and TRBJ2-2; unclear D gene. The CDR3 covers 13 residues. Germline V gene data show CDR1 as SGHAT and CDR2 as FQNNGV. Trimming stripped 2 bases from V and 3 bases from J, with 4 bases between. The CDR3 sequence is CASSLTDTGELFF. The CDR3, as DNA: TGTGCCAGCAGCTTAACAGACACCGGGGAGCTGTTTTTT. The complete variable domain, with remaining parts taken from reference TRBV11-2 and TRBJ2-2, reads EAGVAQSPRYKIIEKRQSVAFWCNPISGHATLYWYQQILGQGPKLLIQFQNNGVVDDSQLPKDRFSAERLKGVDSTLKIQPAKLEDSAVYLCASSLTDTGELFFGEGSRLTVL.

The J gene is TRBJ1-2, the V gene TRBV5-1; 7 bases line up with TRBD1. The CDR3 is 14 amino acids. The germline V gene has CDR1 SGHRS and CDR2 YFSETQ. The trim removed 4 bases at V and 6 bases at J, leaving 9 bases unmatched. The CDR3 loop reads CASSQGTVSDGYTF. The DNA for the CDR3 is TGCGCCAGCAGCCAAGGGACAGTATCGGATGGCTACACCTTC.

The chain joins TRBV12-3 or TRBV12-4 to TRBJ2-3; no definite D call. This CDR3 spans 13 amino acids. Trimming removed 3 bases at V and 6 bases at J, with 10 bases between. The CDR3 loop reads CASSLGSQDTQYF. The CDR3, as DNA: TGTGCCAGCAGTTTGGGCAGCCAGGATACGCAGTATTTT.

CDR3: CASSPPGGTEAFF. Here the CDR3 DNA reads TGCGCCAGCAGCCCCCCAGGGGGCACTGAAGCTTTCTTT. The chain employs TRBV5-1 and TRBJ1-1; 7 bases map to TRBD1. V was pared by 4 bases and J by 4 bases, with 4 bases of the junction left unmatched. Germline lookup yields CDR1 SGHRS and CDR2 YFSETQ. CDR3 length: 13 residues. Filled out from reference TRBV5-1 and TRBJ1-1, the complete variable domain reads KAGVTQTPRYLIKTRGQQVTLSCSPISGHRSVSWYQQTPGQGLQFLFEYFSETQRNKGNFPGRFSGRQFSNSRSEMNVSTLELGDSALYLCASSPPGGTEAFFGQGTRLTVV.

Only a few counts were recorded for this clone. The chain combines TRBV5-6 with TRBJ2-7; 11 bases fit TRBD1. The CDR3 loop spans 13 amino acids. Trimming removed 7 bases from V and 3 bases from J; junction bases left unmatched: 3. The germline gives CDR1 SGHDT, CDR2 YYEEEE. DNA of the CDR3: TGTGCCAGCGGACAGGGGGCTGGCTACGAGCAGTACTTC. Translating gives CASGQGAGYEQYF.

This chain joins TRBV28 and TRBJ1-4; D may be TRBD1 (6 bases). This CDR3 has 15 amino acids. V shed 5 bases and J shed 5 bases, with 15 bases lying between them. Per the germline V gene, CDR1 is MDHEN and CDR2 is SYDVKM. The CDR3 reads CASSPQQGQNEKLFF. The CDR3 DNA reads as TGTGCCAGCAGTCCCCAGCAGGGGCAAAATGAAAAACTGTTTTTT.

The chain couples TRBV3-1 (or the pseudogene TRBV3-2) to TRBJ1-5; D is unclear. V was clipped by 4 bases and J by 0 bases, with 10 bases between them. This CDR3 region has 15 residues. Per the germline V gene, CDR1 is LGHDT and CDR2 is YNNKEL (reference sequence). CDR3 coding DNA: TGTGCCAGCAGCCCTGTGTTTAGTAGCAATCAGCCCCAGCATTTT. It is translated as CASSPVFSSNQPQHF.

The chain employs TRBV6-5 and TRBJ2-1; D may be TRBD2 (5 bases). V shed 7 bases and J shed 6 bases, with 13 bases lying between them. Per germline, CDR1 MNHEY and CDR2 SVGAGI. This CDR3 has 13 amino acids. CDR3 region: CASTPFRGNEQFF. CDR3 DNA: TGTGCCAGCACCCCCTTCCGGGGCAATGAGCAGTTCTTC.

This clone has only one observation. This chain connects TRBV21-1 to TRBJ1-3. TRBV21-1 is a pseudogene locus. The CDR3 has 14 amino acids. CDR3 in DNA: TGTGCCAGCTACGCGGGGGGGCGTGGAAACACCATATATTTT. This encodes CASYAGGRGNTIYF.

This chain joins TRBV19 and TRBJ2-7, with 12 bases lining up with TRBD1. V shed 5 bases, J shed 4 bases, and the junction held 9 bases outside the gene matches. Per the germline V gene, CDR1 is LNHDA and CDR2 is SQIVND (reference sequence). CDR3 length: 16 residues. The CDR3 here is CASSDPGTGGRYEQYF. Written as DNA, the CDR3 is TGTGCCAGTAGTGATCCCGGGACAGGGGGCCGTTACGAGCAGTACTTC.

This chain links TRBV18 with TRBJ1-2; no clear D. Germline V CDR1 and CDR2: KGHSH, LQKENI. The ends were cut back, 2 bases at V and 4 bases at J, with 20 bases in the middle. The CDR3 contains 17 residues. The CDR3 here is CASSPFSGNGRLYGYTF. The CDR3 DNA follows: TGTGCCAGCTCACCATTCTCGGGTAACGGCCGCCTCTATGGCTACACCTTC.

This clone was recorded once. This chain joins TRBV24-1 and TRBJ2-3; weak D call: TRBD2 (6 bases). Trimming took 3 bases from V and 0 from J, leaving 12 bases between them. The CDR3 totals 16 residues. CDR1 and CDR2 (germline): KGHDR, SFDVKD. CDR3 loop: CATSDPTGTSTDTQYF. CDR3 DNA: TGTGCCACCAGTGATCCGACCGGGACTAGCACAGATACGCAGTATTTT.

In DNA, the CDR3 is TGTGCCAGCAGCTTAGACTCCGGACAGGGGTCCTACGAGCAGTACTTC. It yields the protein CASSLDSGQGSYEQYF. The chain recombines TRBV7-2 with TRBJ2-7; 9 nucleotides line up with TRBD1. After removal of 1 base from V and 1 base from J, the junction contained 5 bases not matched to a gene. Germline V lookup: CDR1 SGHTA, CDR2 FQGNSA. This CDR3 contains 16 residues.

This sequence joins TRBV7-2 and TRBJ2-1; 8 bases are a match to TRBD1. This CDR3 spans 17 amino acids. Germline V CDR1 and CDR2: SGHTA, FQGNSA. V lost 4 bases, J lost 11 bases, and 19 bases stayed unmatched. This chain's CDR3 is CASSSAARTGYYRQQFF. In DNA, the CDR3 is TGTGCCAGCAGCTCTGCGGCCAGGACAGGGTACTATCGGCAGCAGTTCTTC.

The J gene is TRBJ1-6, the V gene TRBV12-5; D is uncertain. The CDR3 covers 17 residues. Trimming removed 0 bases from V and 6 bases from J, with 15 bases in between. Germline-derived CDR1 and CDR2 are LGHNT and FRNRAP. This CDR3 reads CASGLVRPYGFNSPLHF. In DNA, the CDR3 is TGTGCTAGTGGTTTGGTACGGCCCTACGGGTTTAATTCACCCCTCCACTTT.

This CDR3 reads CASGWRGTGFSSGNTIYF. Written as DNA, the CDR3 is TGTGCTAGTGGTTGGCGCGGGACAGGGTTTTCCTCTGGAAACACCATATATTTT. The gene calls are TRBV12-5 and TRBJ1-3; TRBD1 agrees at 9 bases. CDR3 length equals 18 residues. V dropped 4 bases and J dropped 0; count of bases not matched to a gene: 10. Germline V gives CDR1 LGHNT, CDR2 FRNRAP.

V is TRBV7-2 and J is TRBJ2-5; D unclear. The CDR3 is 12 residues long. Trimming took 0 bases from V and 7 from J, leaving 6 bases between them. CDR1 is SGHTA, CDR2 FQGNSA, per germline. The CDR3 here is CASSLALGTQYF. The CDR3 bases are TGTGCCAGCAGCTTAGCTCTCGGGACCCAGTACTTC.